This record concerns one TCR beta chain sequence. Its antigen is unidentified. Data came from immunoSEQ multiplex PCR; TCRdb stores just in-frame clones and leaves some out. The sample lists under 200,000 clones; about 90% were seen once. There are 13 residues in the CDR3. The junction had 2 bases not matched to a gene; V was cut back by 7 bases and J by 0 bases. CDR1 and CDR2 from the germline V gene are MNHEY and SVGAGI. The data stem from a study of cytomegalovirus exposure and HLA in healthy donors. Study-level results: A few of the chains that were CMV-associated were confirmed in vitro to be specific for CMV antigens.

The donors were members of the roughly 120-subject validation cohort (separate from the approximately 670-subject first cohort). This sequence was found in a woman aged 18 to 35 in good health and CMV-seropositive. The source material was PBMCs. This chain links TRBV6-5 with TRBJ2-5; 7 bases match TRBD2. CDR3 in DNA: TGTGCCAGCACGCGGGGGTACCAAGAGACCCAGTACTTC. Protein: CASTRGYQETQYF.